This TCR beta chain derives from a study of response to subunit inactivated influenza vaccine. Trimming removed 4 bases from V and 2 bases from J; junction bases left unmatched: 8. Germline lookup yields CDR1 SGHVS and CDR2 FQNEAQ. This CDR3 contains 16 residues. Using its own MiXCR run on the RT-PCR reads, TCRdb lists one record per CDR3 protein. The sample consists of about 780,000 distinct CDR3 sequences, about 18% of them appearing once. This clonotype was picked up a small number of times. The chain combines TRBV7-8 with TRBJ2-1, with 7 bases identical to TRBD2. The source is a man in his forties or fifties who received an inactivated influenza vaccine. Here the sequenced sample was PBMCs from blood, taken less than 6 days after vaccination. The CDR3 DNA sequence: TGTGCCAGCAGCTACCCTAGCGGCAAGGCCTACAATGAGCAGTTCTTC. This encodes CASSYPSGKAYNEQFF.